These T cell receptor beta chains were read from a single sample in a study of shared clonotypes between healthy human individuals. This table comes from immunoSEQ multiplex PCR, and its TCRdb copy is limited to in-frame clones, with some not included. The sample includes more than 1,200,000 clones, 98% of them seen just once. Sequenced: naive CD4+ T cells sorted from blood. The receptors here all came from a man in his thirties or forties in good health. CDR3s include the opening cysteine and the closing phenylalanine or tryptophan.

j_call | v_call | cdr3_aa
TRBJ2-7 | TRBV28 | CASSLTSPYEQYF
TRBJ1-4 | TRBV29-1 | CSVLTGEKLFF
TRBJ2-2 | TRBV9 | CASSVGGASTGELFF
TRBJ2-1 | TRBV19 | CASTEASSGAYNEQFF
TRBJ2-7 | TRBV28 | CASSLYIGLTLSSYEQYF
TRBJ2-3 | TRBV18 | CASSELTTGYTDTQYF
TRBJ2-1 | TRBV4-3 | CASSPYGLAGDNEQFF
TRBJ2-5 | TRBV5-4 | CASSRLAGGLETQYF
TRBJ1-3 | TRBV11-3 | CASSSGRGGSGGNTIYF
TRBJ2-7 | TRBV5-1 | CASSSGPLDYEQYF
TRBJ2-3 | TRBV5-1 | CASSLGHLTSGTDTQYF
TRBJ2-3 | TRBV5-1 | CASSRTSGTDTQYF
TRBJ2-7 | TRBV5-6 | CASSLGGTGPSEQYF
TRBJ2-1 | TRBV5-1 | CASSLAIGGANNEQFF
TRBJ2-7 | TRBV5-1 | CASSLVLSNGVEQYF
TRBJ2-5 | TRBV7-9 | CATTGQGALSGRDGTQYF
TRBJ2-4 | TRBV4-1 | CASSILGSGSNIQYF
TRBJ2-1 | TRBV18 | CASSPMTGRNEQFF
TRBJ2-7 | TRBV18 | CASSPRSAGGGEQYF
TRBJ1-4 | TRBV7-8 | CASSLDRGVEKLFF
TRBJ2-7 | TRBV10-2 | CASSEISGISEQYF
TRBJ2-5 | TRBV5-4 | CASSPGLAEKETQYF
TRBJ2-1 | TRBV9 | CARDLSRPTVNEQFF
TRBJ2-7 | TRBV28 | CASSMSGNYFEQYF
TRBJ1-4 | TRBV18 | CASSLTGDPREFF
TRBJ2-5 | TRBV30 | CAWDREETQYF
TRBJ2-1 | TRBV29-1 | CSVDIQGSYNEQFF
TRBJ2-4 | TRBV28 | CASRHGGVAEAKNIQYF
TRBJ1-1 | TRBV10-3 | CATWTGHTEAFF
TRBJ2-3 | TRBV7-9 | CASSLGGGRVGDTQYF
TRBJ2-7 | TRBV27 | CASSFERGPMYEQYF
TRBJ1-5 | TRBV10-2 | CASSESGTGFSNQPQHF
TRBJ2-7 | TRBV5-1 | CASSLEGGSTYEQYF
TRBJ1-1 | TRBV6-1 | CASRFLGRADTEAFF
TRBJ1-1 | TRBV28 | CASSSSMGAFF
TRBJ2-3 | TRBV30 | CAWSVLSGDTQYF
TRBJ2-7 | TRBV29-1 | CSVEKTGGHEQYF
TRBJ2-3 | TRBV7-8 | CASSSPPSGTDTQYF
TRBJ2-3 | TRBV11-3 | CASSPRTGGTDTQYF
TRBJ2-7 | TRBV5-4 | CASSLQPYEQYF
TRBJ2-7 | TRBV19 | CASSISGTGTTTSYEQYF
TRBJ2-7 | TRBV7-2 | CASSGRTGLVNEQYF
TRBJ1-4 | TRBV10-3 | CAISESVPAGLGEKLFF
TRBJ2-1 | TRBV29-1 | CSVRTSGSGEQFF
TRBJ1-5 | TRBV21-1 | CASSKVRQGWGHSNQPQHF
TRBJ2-1 | TRBV9 | CASSKDRGSYNEQFF
TRBJ1-2 | TRBV19 | CASSIPGGEGYTF
TRBJ2-3 | TRBV7-3 | CASSPLGQVSTDTQYF
TRBJ2-2 | TRBV5-4 | CASSLVGADTGELFF
TRBJ1-2 | TRBV29-1 | CSDSSADALNYGYTF
TRBJ1-4 | TRBV5-1 | CASSTTGKGEKLFF
TRBJ2-1 | TRBV28 | CASSSPGQDGNEQFF
TRBJ1-1 | TRBV2 | CASSELSGTEAFF